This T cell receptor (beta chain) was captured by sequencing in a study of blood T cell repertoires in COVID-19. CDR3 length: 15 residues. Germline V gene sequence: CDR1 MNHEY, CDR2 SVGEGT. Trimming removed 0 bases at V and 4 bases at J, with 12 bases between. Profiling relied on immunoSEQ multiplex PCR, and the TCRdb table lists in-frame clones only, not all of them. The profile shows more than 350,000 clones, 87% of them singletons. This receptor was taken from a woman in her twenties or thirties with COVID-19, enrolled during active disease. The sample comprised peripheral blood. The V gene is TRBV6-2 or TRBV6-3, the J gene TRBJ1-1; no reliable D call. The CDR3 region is CASSYSMGGRTEAFF. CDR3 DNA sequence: TGTGCCAGCAGTTACTCGATGGGAGGACGCACTGAAGCTTTCTTT.